The rows below give T cell receptor beta chains drawn from one sample of a study of neurological immune-mediated disorders. TCRdb reanalysed the 5' RACE reads using MiXCR and keeps one entry per CDR3 protein. The repertoire consists of approximately 50,000 distinct CDR3 sequences, with over 4.5% occurring once and the leading ten covering 1.3% to 1.5%. Sequencing was done on a sample of CD4+ T cells from blood. These receptors came from a woman aged 18 to 35 with multiple sclerosis. CDR3s include the opening cysteine and the closing phenylalanine or tryptophan. Fields, in order: J gene, V gene, CDR3 protein.

j_gene: TRBJ2-2
v_gene: TRBV29-1
CDR3aa: CSVEARRGNTGELFF

j_gene: TRBJ2-1
v_gene: TRBV20-1
CDR3aa: CSARDPGGRYNEQFF

j_gene: TRBJ2-5
v_gene: TRBV20-1
CDR3aa: CSANPPRGQQETQYF

j_gene: TRBJ2-3
v_gene: TRBV20-1
CDR3aa: CSTSRVTSGGHTQYF

j_gene: TRBJ2-7
v_gene: TRBV27
CDR3aa: CASRRGSEQYF

j_gene: TRBJ1-4
v_gene: TRBV7-8
CDR3aa: CASSPQAFGEKLFF

j_gene: TRBJ1-1
v_gene: TRBV30
CDR3aa: CAWKRKGTEAFF

j_gene: TRBJ1-6
v_gene: TRBV7-2
CDR3aa: CASSRRRDNSPLHF

j_gene: TRBJ2-3
v_gene: TRBV5-1
CDR3aa: CASSLQTGGTDTQYF

j_gene: TRBJ1-2
v_gene: TRBV20-1
CDR3aa: CSAGHGYTF

j_gene: TRBJ2-1
v_gene: TRBV11-2
CDR3aa: CASSLGFSGGSSSYNEQFF

j_gene: TRBJ2-3
v_gene: TRBV5-1
CDR3aa: CASSLYSDTQYF

j_gene: TRBJ2-3
v_gene: TRBV7-9
CDR3aa: CASSSSLGGVGTDTQYF

j_gene: TRBJ1-5
v_gene: TRBV7-2
CDR3aa: CASRREGGIYQPQHF

j_gene: TRBJ1-4
v_gene: TRBV14
CDR3aa: CASSHFGDHEKLFF

j_gene: TRBJ2-4
v_gene: TRBV4-3
CDR3aa: CASSQDGGAKNIQYF

j_gene: TRBJ1-2
v_gene: TRBV2
CDR3aa: CASRLEGGANYGYTF

j_gene: TRBJ1-1
v_gene: TRBV5-1
CDR3aa: CASSFTGNTEAFF

j_gene: TRBJ2-1
v_gene: TRBV19
CDR3aa: CASSIIGRLPTDEQFF

j_gene: TRBJ1-2
v_gene: TRBV6-5
CDR3aa: CASSYSRGGYTF

j_gene: TRBJ1-2
v_gene: TRBV7-2
CDR3aa: CASSLRERGYTF

j_gene: TRBJ2-1
v_gene: TRBV11-3
CDR3aa: CASSPRTSGSSYNEQFF

j_gene: TRBJ2-5
v_gene: TRBV4-2
CDR3aa: CASSYGLAGGKATQYF

j_gene: TRBJ1-2
v_gene: TRBV11-2
CDR3aa: CASSPRDRPSDGYTF

j_gene: TRBJ2-3
v_gene: TRBV11-2
CDR3aa: CASSLDRDTQYF

j_gene: TRBJ2-5
v_gene: TRBV6-1
CDR3aa: CASRTRDRMSRTETQYF

j_gene: TRBJ2-3
v_gene: TRBV29-1
CDR3aa: CSVEADLAGATDTQYF

j_gene: TRBJ1-1
v_gene: TRBV24-1
CDR3aa: CATSDPSDRSTEAFF

j_gene: TRBJ2-3
v_gene: TRBV5-6
CDR3aa: CASSLGGRPDTQYF

j_gene: TRBJ2-6
v_gene: TRBV7-3
CDR3aa: CASSLGGWGANVLTF

j_gene: TRBJ1-4
v_gene: TRBV28
CDR3aa: CASSPQGGAAKSSNEKLFF

j_gene: TRBJ1-1
v_gene: TRBV5-1
CDR3aa: CASTILGGNTEAFF

j_gene: TRBJ2-3
v_gene: TRBV28
CDR3aa: CASSQQTGDGSDTQYF

j_gene: TRBJ1-1
v_gene: TRBV18
CDR3aa: CASSPSENTEAFF

j_gene: TRBJ2-5
v_gene: TRBV9
CDR3aa: CASSARLAGGRDTQYF

j_gene: TRBJ2-7
v_gene: TRBV14
CDR3aa: CASSQLAQSYEQYF

j_gene: TRBJ1-2
v_gene: TRBV10-3
CDR3aa: CAISDREIYGYTF

j_gene: TRBJ1-2
v_gene: TRBV24-1
CDR3aa: CATSEGDGYTF

j_gene: TRBJ2-1
v_gene: TRBV28
CDR3aa: CASSLPAGGSYNEQFF

j_gene: TRBJ1-1
v_gene: TRBV6-6
CDR3aa: CASSYSGGPTTEAFF

j_gene: TRBJ2-3
v_gene: TRBV24-1
CDR3aa: CATSDTTDTDTQYF

j_gene: TRBJ2-1
v_gene: TRBV12-3/TRBV12-4
CDR3aa: CASSLRWILSSYNEQFF

j_gene: TRBJ2-5
v_gene: TRBV6-5
CDR3aa: CASSYSMTTTGETQYF

j_gene: TRBJ2-1
v_gene: TRBV10-3
CDR3aa: CAISSTGSSYNEQFF

j_gene: TRBJ2-1
v_gene: TRBV6-5
CDR3aa: CASSPGRLAGKNEQFF

j_gene: TRBJ1-2
v_gene: TRBV5-1
CDR3aa: CASSLAGPPGQGTIGYGYTF